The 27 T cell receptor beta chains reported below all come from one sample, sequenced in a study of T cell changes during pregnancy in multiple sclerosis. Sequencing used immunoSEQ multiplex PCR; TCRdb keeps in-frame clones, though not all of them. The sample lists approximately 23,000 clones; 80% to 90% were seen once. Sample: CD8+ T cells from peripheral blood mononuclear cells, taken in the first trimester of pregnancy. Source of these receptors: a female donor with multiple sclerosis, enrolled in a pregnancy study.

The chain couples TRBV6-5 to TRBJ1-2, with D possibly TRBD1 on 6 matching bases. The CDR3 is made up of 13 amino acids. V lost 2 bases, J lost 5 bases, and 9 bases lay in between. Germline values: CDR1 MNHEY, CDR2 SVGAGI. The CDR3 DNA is TGTGCCAGCAGTTACCGGACAGATTATGGCTACACCTTC. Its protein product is CASSYRTDYGYTF.

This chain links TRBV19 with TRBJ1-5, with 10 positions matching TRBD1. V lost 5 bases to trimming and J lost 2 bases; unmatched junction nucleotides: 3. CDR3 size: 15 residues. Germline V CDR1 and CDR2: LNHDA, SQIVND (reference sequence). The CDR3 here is CASSVGTGGNQPQHF. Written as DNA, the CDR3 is TGTGCCAGTAGTGTAGGGACAGGGGGCAATCAGCCCCAGCATTTT.

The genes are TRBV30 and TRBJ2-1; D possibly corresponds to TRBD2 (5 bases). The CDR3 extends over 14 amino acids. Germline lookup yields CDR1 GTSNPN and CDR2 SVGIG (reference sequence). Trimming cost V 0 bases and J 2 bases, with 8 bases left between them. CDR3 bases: TGTGCCTGGAGTGTACTAGGACCCTACAATGAGCAGTTCTTC. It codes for CAWSVLGPYNEQFF.

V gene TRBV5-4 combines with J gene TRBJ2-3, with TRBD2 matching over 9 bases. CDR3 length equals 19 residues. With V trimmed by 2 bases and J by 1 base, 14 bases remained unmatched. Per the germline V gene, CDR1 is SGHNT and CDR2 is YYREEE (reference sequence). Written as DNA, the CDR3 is TGTGCCAGCAGCTTCCACCATGGGCGGGAGGGCCGAGGCACAGATACGCAGTATTTT. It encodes CASSFHHGREGRGTDTQYF.

The CDR3 spells CASSQDSQGQASYEQYF. DNA for the CDR3: TGCGCCAGCAGCCAAGATTCACAGGGACAGGCTTCCTACGAGCAGTACTTC. The chain carries TRBV4-3 and TRBJ2-7; 8 nucleotides align to TRBD1. V lost 0 bases, J lost 1 base, and 8 bases stayed unmatched. The CDR3 covers 17 residues. Germline assignment: CDR1 LGHNA and CDR2 YSLEER.

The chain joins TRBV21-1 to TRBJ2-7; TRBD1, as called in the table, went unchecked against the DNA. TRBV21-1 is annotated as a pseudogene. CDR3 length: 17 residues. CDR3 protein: CASSKGTGVKNLYEQYF. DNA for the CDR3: TGTGCCAGCAGCAAAGGGACAGGGGTGAAAAATCTGTACGAGCAGTACTTC.

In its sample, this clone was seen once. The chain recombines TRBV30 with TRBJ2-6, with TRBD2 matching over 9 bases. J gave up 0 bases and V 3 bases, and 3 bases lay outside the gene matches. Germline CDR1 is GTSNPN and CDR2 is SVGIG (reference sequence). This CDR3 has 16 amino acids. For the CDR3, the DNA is TGTGCCTGGAGCCGCGGGGGGGACTCTGGGGCCAACGTCCTGACTTTC. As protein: CAWSRGGDSGANVLTF.

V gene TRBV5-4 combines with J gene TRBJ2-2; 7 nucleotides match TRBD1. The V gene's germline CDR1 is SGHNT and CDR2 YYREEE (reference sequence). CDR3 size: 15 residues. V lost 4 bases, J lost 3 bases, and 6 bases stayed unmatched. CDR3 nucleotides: TGTGCCAGCAGCCCCACCACAGGGGACACCGGGGAGCTGTTTTTT. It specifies CASSPTTGDTGELFF.

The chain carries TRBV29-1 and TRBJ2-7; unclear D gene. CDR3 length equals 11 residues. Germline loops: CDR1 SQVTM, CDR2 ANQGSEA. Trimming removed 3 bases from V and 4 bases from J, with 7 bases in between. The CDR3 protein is CSVESDYEQYF. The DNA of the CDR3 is TGCAGCGTTGAGAGTGATTACGAGCAGTACTTC.

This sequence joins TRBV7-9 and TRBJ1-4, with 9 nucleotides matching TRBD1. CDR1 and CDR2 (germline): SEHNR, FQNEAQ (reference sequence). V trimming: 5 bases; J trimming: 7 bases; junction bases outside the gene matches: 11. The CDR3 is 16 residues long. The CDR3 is CASSDGVTGGGEKLFF. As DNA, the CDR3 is TGTGCCAGCAGCGACGGAGTGACAGGGGGAGGTGAAAAACTGTTTTTT.

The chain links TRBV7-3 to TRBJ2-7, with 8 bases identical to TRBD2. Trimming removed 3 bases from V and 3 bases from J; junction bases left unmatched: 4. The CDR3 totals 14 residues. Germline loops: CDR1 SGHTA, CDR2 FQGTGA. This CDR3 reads CASSFGGGYYEQYF. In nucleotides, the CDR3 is TGTGCCAGCAGCTTCGGGGGGGGCTACTACGAGCAGTACTTC.

In DNA form, the CDR3 reads TGTGCCACCAGCGGTAACTCGGCGGGAGGTCGTGGGGTTTACACCGGGGAGCTGTTTTTT. Amino acid sequence: CATSGNSAGGRGVYTGELFF. The chain joins TRBV15 to TRBJ2-2, with 8 bases identical to TRBD2. The CDR3 covers 20 residues. Per germline, CDR1 LNHNV and CDR2 YYDKDF (reference sequence). V dropped 5 bases and J dropped 3; count of bases not matched to a gene: 20.

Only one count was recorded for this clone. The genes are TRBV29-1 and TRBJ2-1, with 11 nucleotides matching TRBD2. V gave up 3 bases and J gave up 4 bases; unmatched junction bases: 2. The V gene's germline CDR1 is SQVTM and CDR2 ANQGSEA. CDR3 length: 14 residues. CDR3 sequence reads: CSVDGTSGYNEQFF. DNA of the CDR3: TGCAGCGTTGACGGGACTAGCGGTTACAATGAGCAGTTCTTC.

The CDR3 region has the DNA TGCGCCAGCAGCTGGGGGACAGGGGGGCGAACAGATACGCAGTATTTT. Translating it yields CASSWGTGGRTDTQYF. The J gene is TRBJ2-3, the V gene TRBV5-1; 11 bases agree with TRBD1. Germline lookup yields CDR1 SGHRS and CDR2 YFSETQ. J gave up 3 bases and V 3 bases, and 6 bases lay outside the gene matches. This CDR3 is built from 16 residues.

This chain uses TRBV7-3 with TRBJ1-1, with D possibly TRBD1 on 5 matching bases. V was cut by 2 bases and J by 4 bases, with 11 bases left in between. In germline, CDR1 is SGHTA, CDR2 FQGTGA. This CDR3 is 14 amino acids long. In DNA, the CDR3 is TGTGCCAGCAGCTTAGGGGGGGTCGGCACTGAAGCTTTCTTT. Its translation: CASSLGGVGTEAFF.

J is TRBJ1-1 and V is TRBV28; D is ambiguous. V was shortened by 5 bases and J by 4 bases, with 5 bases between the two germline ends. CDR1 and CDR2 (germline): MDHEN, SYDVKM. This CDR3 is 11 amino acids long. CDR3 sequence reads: CASSAVTEAFF. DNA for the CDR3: TGTGCCAGCAGTGCGGTCACTGAAGCTTTCTTT.

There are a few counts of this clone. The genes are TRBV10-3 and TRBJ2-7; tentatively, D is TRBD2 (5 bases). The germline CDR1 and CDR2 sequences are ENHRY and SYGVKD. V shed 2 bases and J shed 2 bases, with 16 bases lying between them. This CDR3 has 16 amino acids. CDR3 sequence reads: CAISEGPGENTYEQYF. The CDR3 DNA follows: TGTGCCATCAGTGAGGGCCCCGGGGAGAATACCTACGAGCAGTACTTC.

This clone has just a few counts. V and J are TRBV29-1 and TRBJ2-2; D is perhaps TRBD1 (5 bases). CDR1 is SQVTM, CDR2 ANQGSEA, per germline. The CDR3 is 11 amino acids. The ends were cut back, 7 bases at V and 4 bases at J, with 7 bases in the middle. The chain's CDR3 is CSADSTGELFF. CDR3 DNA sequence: TGCAGCGCTGACAGCACCGGGGAGCTGTTTTTT.

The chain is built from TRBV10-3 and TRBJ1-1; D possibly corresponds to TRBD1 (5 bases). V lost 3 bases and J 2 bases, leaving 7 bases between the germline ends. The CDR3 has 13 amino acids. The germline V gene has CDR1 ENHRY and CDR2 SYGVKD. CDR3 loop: CAISEGTNTEAFF. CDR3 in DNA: TGTGCCATCAGTGAAGGGACTAACACTGAAGCTTTCTTT.

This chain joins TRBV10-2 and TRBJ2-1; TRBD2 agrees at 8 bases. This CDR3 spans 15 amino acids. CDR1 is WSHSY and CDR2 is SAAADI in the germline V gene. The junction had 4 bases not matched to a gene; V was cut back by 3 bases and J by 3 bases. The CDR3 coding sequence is TGCGCCAGCAGTGATAGCGGGAATTACTACAATGAGCAGTTCTTC. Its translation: CASSDSGNYYNEQFF.

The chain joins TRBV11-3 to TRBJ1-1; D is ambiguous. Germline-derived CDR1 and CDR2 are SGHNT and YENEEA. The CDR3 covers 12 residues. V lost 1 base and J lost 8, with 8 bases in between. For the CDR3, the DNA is TGTGCCAGCAGCTTAGCGGGTCAAGAAGCTTTCTTT. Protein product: CASSLAGQEAFF.

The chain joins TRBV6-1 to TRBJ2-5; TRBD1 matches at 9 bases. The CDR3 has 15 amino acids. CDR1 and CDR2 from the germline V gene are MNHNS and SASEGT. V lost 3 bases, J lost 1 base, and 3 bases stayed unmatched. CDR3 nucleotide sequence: TGTGCCAGCAGTGAGGTGACAGGGGGCCAAGAGACCCAGTACTTC. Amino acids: CASSEVTGGQETQYF.

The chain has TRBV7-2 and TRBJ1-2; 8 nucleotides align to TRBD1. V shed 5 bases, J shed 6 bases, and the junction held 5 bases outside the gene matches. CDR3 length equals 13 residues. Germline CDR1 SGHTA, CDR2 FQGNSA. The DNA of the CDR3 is TGTGCCAGCAGCGGACAGGGTCCAGATGGCTACACCTTC. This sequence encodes CASSGQGPDGYTF. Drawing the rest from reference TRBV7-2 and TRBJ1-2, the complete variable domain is GAGVSQSPSNKVTEKGKDVELRCDPISGHTALYWYRQSLGQGLEFLIYFQGNSAPDKSGLPSDRFSAERTGGSVSTLTIQRTQQEDSAVYLCASSGQGPDGYTFGSGTRLTVV.

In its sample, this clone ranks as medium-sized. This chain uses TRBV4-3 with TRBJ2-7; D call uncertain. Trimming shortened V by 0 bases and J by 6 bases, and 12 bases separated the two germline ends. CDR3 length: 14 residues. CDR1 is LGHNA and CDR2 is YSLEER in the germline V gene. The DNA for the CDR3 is TGCGCCAGCAGCCAAGATCTAGAGCGCGCCGAGCAGTACTTC. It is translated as CASSQDLERAEQYF.

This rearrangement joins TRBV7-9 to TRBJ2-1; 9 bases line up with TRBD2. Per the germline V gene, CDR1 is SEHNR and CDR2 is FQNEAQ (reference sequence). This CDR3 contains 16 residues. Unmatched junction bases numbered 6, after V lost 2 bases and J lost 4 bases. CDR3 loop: CASSLTGLAQYNEQFF. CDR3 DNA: TGTGCCAGCAGCTTAACAGGACTAGCGCAATACAATGAGCAGTTCTTC.

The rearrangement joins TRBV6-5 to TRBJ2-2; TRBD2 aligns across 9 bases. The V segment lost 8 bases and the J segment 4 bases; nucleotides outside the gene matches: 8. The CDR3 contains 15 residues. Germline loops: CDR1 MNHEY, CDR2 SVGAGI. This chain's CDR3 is CASATPSGVTGELFF. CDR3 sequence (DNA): TGTGCCAGCGCGACGCCTAGCGGGGTCACCGGGGAGCTGTTTTTT.

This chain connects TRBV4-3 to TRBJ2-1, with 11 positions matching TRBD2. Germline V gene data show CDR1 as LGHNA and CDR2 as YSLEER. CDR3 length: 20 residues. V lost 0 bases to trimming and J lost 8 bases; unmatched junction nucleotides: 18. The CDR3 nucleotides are TGCGCCAGCAGCCAAGATGTCACTAGCGGGAGCGTTGACTGGGGGTATGAGCAGTTCTTC. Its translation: CASSQDVTSGSVDWGYEQFF.